This T cell receptor (beta chain) stems from a study of blood T cells in healthy people across ages. A second about 7 to 11 cycle PCR used barcoded and J-beta primers. TCRdb fed the 5' RACE reads into MiXCR, producing one record per CDR3 protein. Of some 1.4 million distinct CDR3 sequences in the sample, roughly 40% were seen once. Germline V gene lookup returns CDR1 SGHRS and CDR2 YFSETQ. Trimming took 4 bases from V and 6 from J, leaving 14 bases between them. The CDR3 sequence is 14 residues long. The V gene is TRBV5-1, the J gene TRBJ1-5, with a weak D call TRBD1 (6 bases). The source is a woman between 18 and 29 years old in good health. The source material was blood. The CDR3 spells CASSQDSGSQPQHF. In nucleotides, the CDR3 is TGCGCCAGCAGCCAGGACAGCGGCAGTCAGCCCCAGCATTTT.